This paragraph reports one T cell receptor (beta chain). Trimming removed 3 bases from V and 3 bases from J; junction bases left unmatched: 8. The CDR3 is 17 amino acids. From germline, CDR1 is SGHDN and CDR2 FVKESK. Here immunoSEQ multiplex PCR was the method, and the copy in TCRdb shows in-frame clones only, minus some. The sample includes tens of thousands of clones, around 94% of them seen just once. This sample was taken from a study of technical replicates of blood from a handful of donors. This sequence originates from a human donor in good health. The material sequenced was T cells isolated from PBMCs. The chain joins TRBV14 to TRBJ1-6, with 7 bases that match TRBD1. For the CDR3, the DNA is TGTGCCAGCAGCCAGGCTCCTAGGGACAGCTATAATTCACCCCTCCACTTT. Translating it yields CASSQAPRDSYNSPLHF. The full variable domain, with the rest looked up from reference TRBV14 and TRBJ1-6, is EAGVTQFPSHSVIEKGQTVTLRCDPISGHDNLYWYRRVMGKEIKFLLHFVKESKQDESGMPNNRFLAERTGGTYSTLKVQPAELEDSGVYFCASSQAPRDSYNSPLHFGNGTRLTVT.